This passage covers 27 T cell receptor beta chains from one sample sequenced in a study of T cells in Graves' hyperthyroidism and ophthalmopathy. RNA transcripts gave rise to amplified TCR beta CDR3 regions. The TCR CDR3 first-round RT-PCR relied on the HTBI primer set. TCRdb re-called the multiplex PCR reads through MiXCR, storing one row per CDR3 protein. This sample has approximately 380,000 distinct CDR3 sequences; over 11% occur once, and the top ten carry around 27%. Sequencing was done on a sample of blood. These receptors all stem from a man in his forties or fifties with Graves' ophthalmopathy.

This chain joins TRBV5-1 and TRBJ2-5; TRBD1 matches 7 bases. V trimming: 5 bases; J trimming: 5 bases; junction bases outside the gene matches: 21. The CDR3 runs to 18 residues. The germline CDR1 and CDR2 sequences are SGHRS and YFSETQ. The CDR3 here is CASRPSDRTTKIGETQYF. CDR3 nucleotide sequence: TGCGCCAGCAGGCCCTCGGACAGGACGACAAAAATTGGGGAGACCCAGTACTTC.

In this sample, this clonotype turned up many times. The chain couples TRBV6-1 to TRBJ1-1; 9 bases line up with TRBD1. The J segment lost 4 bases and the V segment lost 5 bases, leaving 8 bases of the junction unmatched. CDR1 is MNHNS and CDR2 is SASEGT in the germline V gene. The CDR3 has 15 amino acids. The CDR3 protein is CASSKRDRESTEAFF. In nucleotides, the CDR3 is TGTGCCAGCAGTAAACGGGACAGGGAAAGCACTGAAGCTTTCTTT.

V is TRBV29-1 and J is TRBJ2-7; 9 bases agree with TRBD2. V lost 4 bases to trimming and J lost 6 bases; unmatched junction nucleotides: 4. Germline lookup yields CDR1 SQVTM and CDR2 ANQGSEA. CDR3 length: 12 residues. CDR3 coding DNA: TGCAGCGTTGGGGCGGGAGGGTCCGAGCAGTACTTC. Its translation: CSVGAGGSEQYF.

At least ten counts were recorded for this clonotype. Written as DNA, the CDR3 is TGTGCCAGCAGCCCCTGGAAGGGAGTGAACACTGAAGCTTTCTTT. Encoded protein: CASSPWKGVNTEAFF. The V and J genes are TRBV7-9 and TRBJ1-1; D is ambiguous. Per the germline V gene, CDR1 is SEHNR and CDR2 is FQNEAQ (reference sequence). V gave up 5 bases and J gave up 0 bases, with 13 bases separating them. The CDR3 length is 15 residues.

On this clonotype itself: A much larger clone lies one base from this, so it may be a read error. In nucleotides, the CDR3 is TGTGCCCGCAGCCAAGGGACCCGCGAGCAGTACTTC. Amino acid sequence: CARSQGTREQYF. This chain joins TRBV3-1 and TRBJ2-7; D may be TRBD1 or TRBD2 (5 bases each). The length of the CDR3 is 12 residues. CDR1 LGHDT and CDR2 YNNKEL come from the germline V gene (reference sequence).

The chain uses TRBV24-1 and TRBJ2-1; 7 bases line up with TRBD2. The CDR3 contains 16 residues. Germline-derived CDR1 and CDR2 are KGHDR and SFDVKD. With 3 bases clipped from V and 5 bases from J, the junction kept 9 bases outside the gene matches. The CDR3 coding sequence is TGTGCCACCAGTGATCCCGCCCGGGAGGTCGACAATGAGCAGTTCTTC. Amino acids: CATSDPAREVDNEQFF.

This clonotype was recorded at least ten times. The CDR3 protein is CASSIREGQREAFF. CDR3 coding DNA: TGTGCCAGTAGTATCAGGGAGGGACAGAGAGAAGCTTTCTTT. V gene TRBV19 combines with J gene TRBJ1-1, with 7 bases aligning to TRBD1. The J segment lost 8 bases and the V segment lost 3 bases, leaving 9 bases of the junction unmatched. Germline lookup yields CDR1 LNHDA and CDR2 SQIVND (reference sequence). The CDR3 contains 14 residues.

CDR3 bases: TGTGCCAGCAGCTACGGACAGACCGTGGGCTACACCTTC. It specifies CASSYGQTVGYTF. The chain links TRBV13 to TRBJ1-2; D is perhaps TRBD1 (6 bases). This CDR3 has 13 amino acids. Germline V gene sequence: CDR1 PRHDT, CDR2 FYEKMQ (reference sequence). V lost 4 bases to trimming and J lost 8 bases, with 14 bases between them.

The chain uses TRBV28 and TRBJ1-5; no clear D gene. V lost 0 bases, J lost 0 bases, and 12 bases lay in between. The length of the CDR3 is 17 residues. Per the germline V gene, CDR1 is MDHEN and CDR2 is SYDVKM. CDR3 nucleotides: TGTGCCAGCAGTTTATGGCTCTCGGGATATAGCAATCAGCCCCAGCATTTT. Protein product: CASSLWLSGYSNQPQHF.

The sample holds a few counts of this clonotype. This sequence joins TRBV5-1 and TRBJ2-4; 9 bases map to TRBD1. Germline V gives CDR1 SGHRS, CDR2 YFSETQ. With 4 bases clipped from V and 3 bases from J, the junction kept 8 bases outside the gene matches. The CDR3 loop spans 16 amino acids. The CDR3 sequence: CASSLTGGKDKNIQYF. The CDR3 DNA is TGCGCCAGCAGCCTCACAGGGGGCAAAGACAAAAACATTCAGTACTTC.

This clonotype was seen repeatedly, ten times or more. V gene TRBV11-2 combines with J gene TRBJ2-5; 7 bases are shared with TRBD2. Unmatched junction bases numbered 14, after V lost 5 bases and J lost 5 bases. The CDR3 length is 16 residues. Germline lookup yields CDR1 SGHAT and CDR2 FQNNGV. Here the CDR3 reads CASSLKGGAGAETQYF. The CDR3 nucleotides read TGTGCCAGCAGCCTAAAGGGCGGGGCGGGAGCGGAGACCCAGTACTTC.

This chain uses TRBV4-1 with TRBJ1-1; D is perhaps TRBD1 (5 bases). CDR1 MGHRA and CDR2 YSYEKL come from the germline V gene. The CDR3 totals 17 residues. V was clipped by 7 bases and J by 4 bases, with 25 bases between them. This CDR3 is CASNPLSSTGLSTEAFF. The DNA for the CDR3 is TGCGCCAGCAACCCGCTATCTTCGACGGGGCTGAGCACTGAAGCTTTCTTT.

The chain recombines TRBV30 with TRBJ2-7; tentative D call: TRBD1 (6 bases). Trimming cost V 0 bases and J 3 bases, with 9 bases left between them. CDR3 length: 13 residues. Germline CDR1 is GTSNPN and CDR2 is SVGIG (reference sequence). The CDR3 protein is CAWSVQGGYEQYF. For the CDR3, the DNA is TGTGCCTGGAGTGTACAGGGTGGCTACGAGCAGTACTTC.

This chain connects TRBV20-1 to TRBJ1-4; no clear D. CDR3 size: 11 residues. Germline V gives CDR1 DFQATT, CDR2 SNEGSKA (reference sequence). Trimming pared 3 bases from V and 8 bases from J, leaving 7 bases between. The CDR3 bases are TGCAGTGCTAGCCCGGAGGAAAAACTGTTTTTT. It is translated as CSASPEEKLFF.

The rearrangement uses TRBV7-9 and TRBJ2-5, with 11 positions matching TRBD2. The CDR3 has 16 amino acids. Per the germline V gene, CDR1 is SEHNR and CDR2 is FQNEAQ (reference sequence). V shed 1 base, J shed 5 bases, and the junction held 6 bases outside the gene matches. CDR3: CASSLVAGGPGETQYF. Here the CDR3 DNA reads TGTGCCAGCAGCTTAGTAGCGGGAGGGCCGGGGGAGACCCAGTACTTC.

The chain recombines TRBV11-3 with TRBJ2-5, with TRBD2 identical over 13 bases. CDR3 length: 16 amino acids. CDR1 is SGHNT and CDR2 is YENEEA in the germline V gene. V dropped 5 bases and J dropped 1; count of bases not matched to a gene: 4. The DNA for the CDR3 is TGTGCCAGCAGCCTCCGACTAGCGGGAGGCCAAGAGACCCAGTACTTC. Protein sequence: CASSLRLAGGQETQYF.

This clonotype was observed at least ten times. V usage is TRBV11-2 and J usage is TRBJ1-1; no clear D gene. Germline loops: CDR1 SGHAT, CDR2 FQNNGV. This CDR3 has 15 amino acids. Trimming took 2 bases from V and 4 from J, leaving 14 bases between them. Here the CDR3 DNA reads TGTGCCAGCAGCTTAACAACCGCGCCTGGCACTGAAGCTTTCTTT. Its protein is CASSLTTAPGTEAFF.

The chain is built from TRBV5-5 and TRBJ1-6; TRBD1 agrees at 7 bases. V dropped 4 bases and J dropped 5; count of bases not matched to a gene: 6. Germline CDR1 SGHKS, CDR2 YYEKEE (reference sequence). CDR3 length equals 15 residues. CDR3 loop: CASSNRTGNNSPLHF. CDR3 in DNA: TGTGCCAGCAGCAACAGGACAGGCAATAATTCACCCCTCCACTTT.

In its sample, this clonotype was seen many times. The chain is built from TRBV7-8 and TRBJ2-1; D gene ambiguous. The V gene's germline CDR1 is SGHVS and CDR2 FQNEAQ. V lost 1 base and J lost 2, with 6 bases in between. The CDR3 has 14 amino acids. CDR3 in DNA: TGTGCCAGCAGCTTAGGACGGACCTACAATGAGCAGTTCTTC. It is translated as CASSLGRTYNEQFF.

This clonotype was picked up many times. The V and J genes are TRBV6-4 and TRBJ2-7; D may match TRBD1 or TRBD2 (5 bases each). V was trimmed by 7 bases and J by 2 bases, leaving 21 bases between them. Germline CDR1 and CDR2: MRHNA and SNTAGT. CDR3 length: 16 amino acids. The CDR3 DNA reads TGTGCCAGCACCTCACGCCGGGGCAGCAAAACCTACGAGCAGTACTTC. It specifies CASTSRRGSKTYEQYF.

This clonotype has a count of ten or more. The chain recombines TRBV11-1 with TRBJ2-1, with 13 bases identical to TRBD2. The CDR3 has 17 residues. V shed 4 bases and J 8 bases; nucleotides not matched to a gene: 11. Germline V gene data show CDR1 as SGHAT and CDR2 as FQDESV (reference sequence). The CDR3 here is CASSSDSGLAGAYEQFF. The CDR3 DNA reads TGTGCCAGCAGCTCGGACTCCGGACTAGCGGGAGCCTATGAGCAGTTCTTC.

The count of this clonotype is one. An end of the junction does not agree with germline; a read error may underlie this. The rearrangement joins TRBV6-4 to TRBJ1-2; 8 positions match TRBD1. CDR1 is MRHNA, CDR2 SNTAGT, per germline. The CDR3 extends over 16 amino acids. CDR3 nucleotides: TGTGCCAGCAGAGCCGGGACAGGAAAGACTAACTATGGCTACGCCTTC. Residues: CASRAGTGKTNYGYAF.

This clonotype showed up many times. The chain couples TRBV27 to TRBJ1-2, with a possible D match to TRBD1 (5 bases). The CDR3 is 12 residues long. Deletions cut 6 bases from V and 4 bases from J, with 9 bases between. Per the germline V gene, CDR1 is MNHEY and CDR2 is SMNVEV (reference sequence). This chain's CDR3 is CASSGGSYGYTF. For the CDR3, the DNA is TGTGCCAGCAGCGGGGGGAGCTATGGCTACACCTTC.

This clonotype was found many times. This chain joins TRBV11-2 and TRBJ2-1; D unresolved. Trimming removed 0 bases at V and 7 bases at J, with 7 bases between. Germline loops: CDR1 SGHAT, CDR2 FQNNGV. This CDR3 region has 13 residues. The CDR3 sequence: CASSLEDGNEQFF. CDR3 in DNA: TGTGCCAGCAGCTTAGAGGATGGGAATGAGCAGTTCTTC.

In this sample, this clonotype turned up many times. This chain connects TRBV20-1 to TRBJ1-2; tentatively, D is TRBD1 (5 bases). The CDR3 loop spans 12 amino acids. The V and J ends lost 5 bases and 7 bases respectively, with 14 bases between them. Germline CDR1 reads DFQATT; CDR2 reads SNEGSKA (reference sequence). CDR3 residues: CSASLGAVGYTF. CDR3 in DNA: TGCAGTGCTTCCCTCGGGGCGGTTGGCTACACCTTC.

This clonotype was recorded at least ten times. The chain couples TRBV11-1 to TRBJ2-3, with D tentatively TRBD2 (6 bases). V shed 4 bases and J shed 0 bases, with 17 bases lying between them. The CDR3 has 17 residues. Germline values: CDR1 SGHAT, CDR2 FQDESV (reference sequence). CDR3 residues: CASSYRPLAPSTDTQYF. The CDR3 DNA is TGTGCCAGCAGCTACCGTCCCCTAGCGCCTAGCACAGATACGCAGTATTTT.

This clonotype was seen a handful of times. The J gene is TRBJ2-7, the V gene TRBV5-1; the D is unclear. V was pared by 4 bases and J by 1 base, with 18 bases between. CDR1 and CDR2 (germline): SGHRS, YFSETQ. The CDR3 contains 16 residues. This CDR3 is CASSQTHLTGSYEQYF. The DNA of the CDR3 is TGCGCCAGCAGCCAAACCCACCTAACCGGATCCTACGAGCAGTACTTC.